The text below deals with one TCR beta chain. This clonotype was counted ten times or more. The specificity of this receptor is unknown. The record has no base qualities; no much larger clone is one base away. Patients with ophthalmopathy had moderately to severely active disease, with a Clinical Activity Score of 3 or more, a NOSPECS grade of 4 or more, and a disease duration of less than 3 months. Anyone with other autoimmune diseases, uncontrolled infections, pregnancy or lactation was excluded from the study. Clinical symptoms, serum thyroxine, TRAb, thyroid ultrasound and orbital computed tomography formed the basis of the diagnosis. PBMCs were isolated from roughly 10 ml of fresh peripheral blood by Ficoll-Paque density gradient centrifugation. Total RNA was extracted with Trizol reagent and quality-checked on an Agilent 2100 Bioanalyzer. The germline V gene yields ENHRY for CDR1 and SYGVKD for CDR2. Clipping removes 6 bases from V and 1 base from J, with 4 as the unmatched junction base count. The CDR3 runs 15 amino acids, cysteine and phenylalanine included. Just the 45-base CDR3 DNA is kept, in frame starting at base 1.

The entry originates in a study of Graves' ophthalmopathy and Graves' hyperthyroidism (dated 2018 in TCRdb). With regard to the full study: Peripheral blood was collected at initial diagnosis, prior to any treatment. The study used TCR beta repertoire signatures to distinguish Graves' ophthalmopathy from Graves' hyperthyroidism and to predict progression to ophthalmopathy. In total, approximately 130 blood samples were TCR-sequenced: 40 to 45 ophthalmopathy, roughly 80 hyperthyroidism and about 17 hyperthyroidism-to-ophthalmopathy patients. To explore V-J signatures that distinguish ophthalmopathy from hyperthyroidism, a discovery set of more than 90 patients was enrolled, made up of 43 with ophthalmopathy and 57 with stable hyperthyroidism. For independent validation, a separate cohort was made up of some 19 hyperthyroidism patients plus 17 patients who later progressed from hyperthyroidism to ophthalmopathy. T-cell repertoires of thyroid tissue and blood were compared in about 6 hyperthyroidism patients. Following sampling, methimazole starting at 30 mg daily was administered to hyperthyroidism patients, and high-dose intravenous methylprednisolone was administered to ophthalmopathy patients.

For repertoire sequencing, the TCR beta CDR3 regions were amplified from RNA transcripts. The first round was an RT-PCR using HTBI primers with the Qiagen OneStep RT-PCR kit, and this first round was followed by a second-round multiplex PCR, then size selection and purification. Libraries were sequenced paired-end with 100 bp reads on an Illumina HiSeq2000. Turning to the authors' computational methods: Reads were processed with SOAPnuke, discarding reads with adapters, uncalled bases, mean Phred below 15, or no exact constant-primer or identifier match. COPE v1.2.5 was used to merge high-quality paired reads. Unique nucleotide sequences were defined as clonotypes and aligned to IMGT TRB V, D and J references using MiTCR v1.1. Analysis was restricted to V-J combinations with a frequency above 0.0001, which covered roughly 99% of repertoires. For each V-J combination, a TCR clonal expansion and chaos score was defined as the ratio of F50 clonal expansion to chaos observed in the TCRdist matrix. Welch's t-statistics and random forest were used to reduce the features to around 13 V-J combinations, which were then used as input to a naive Bayes classifier. The Morisita-Horn index was used to measure how similar the thyroid and blood repertoires were. TCRdb trimmed the raw reads at Q25, called clones with MiXCR and kept productive beta chains. Records with the same CDR3 protein are collapsed into one entry carrying the most frequent genes and DNA. Here the V and J calls rest on TCRdb's processing, not on the authors' analysis. In this sample the table shows hundreds of thousands of distinct CDR3 sequences, 35% to 50% of which occur a single time. The top ten constitute roughly 3% of the sample.

Findings and caveats that apply to the study as a whole: Among expanded thyroid clonotypes with frequency above 0.001, most also showed up in blood, which suggests that blood repertoires may reflect the thyroid immune response. Ophthalmopathy was separated from stable hyperthyroidism by the 13-signature model with roughly 90% sensitivity and about 81% specificity in cross-validation and with 80%/75% in the test set. In validation, the model predicted ophthalmopathy progression with 70.59% sensitivity and about 73% specificity; some 13 predicted patients were CT-confirmed with GO in a median of around 6 months. No statistical method was used to predetermine the sample size, and group allocation was not hidden from the investigators.

This chain is built from TRBV10-3 and TRBJ2-7; the central 12 bases match TRBD1. This sequence was found in an adult man with Graves' ophthalmopathy. Input material: peripheral blood. The encoded CDR3 is CAISRDRGPSYEQYF. The DNA sequence is as follows: TGTGCCATCAGCAGGGACAGGGGGCCTTCCTACGAGCAGTACTTC.